This T cell receptor (beta chain) was identified during a study of early T cells in non-severe SARS-CoV-2 infection (dated by TCRdb to the early 2020s). Context from the whole study: Because TCR sequencing was done on bulk RNA from unsorted whole blood, the alpha and beta chains could not be paired.

The study was a case-control design nested within a healthcare worker cohort in London, UK, with weekly nasopharyngeal swab PCR tests and blood sampling. Between 23 and 31 March 2020, the week of the UK lockdown, healthcare workers were enrolled and then followed up weekly for as long as 16 weeks. The library was prepared using 5' RACE. Reads for this sample came from a NextSeq 500. Unique molecular identifiers were attached to individual cDNA molecules in the TCR library protocol so that sequencing error and PCR bias could be corrected. Both TCR alpha and beta chains were sequenced, and tight co-correlation was observed between alpha and beta sequence abundances in each sample. On the authors' methods: Decombinator V4 was used to perform V gene, J gene and CDR3 annotation of TCR sequences. TCRs were defined as expanded if a significant change between any two time points was detected under a Poisson model with p below 0.0001. Abundances of TCRs were expressed as counts per million after normalisation to the total number of TCRs sequenced in each sample. TRAV1-2 paired with TRAJ12, TRAJ20 or TRAJ33 defined MAIT TCRs, while TRAV10 paired with TRAJ18 defined iNKT TCRs. VDJdb, accessed 1 November 2021, was searched for CMV, EBV and SARS-CoV-2 annotated TCRs, with TCRs annotated for multiple antigens excluded. In-frame beta chains were kept once TCRdb had trimmed the public reads at Q25 with fastp and called clones with MiXCR. Here each entry gathers all rows of one CDR3 protein and keeps the most common genes and DNA. The V and J calls shown here were made by TCRdb, not taken from the authors' results. The sample table shows more than 90,000 distinct CDR3 sequences, and approximately 11% are seen once. The ten largest clones add up to roughly 5% of the sample.

Reading from cysteine to phenylalanine, the CDR3 counts 14 amino acids. The retained sequence is limited to the CDR3, 42 bases, with the frame set at the first base. Clipping removes 6 bases from V and 10 bases from J, with 12 as the unmatched junction base count. The germline V gene (reference sequence) specifies DFQATT as CDR1 and SNEGSKA as CDR2. This clonotype was observed a few times. No antigen is known for it. There are no base qualities to consult, and no much larger clone falls within one base. The paper as a whole reports these results and caveats: VDJdb matching was skewed toward anti-spike CD8 responses and likely underestimated virus-specific expansions, missing private and CD4 specificities.

The material sequenced was whole blood. This sequence was found in an adult who was a healthcare worker with PCR-confirmed SARS-CoV-2 infection or an uninfected control (not recorded which). Recombination linked TRBV20-1 to TRBJ1-6, and 7 junction bases match TRBD1. The DNA is as follows: TGCAGTGCCACAAAGGGACAGCCAGGGTCACCCCTCCACTTT. This encodes CSATKGQPGSPLHF.